The 21 T cell receptor beta chains below all came from one sample that was sequenced in a study of control samples from healthy donors and cancer patients. Profiling relied on immunoSEQ multiplex PCR, and the TCRdb table lists in-frame clones only, not all of them. The table includes tens of thousands of clones, around 84% detected once. The sequenced material came from PBMCs. All receptors come from a woman aged 45-65 years with lung cancer.

This chain connects TRBV15 to TRBJ1-1; D is perhaps TRBD1 (5 bases). The V end lost 0 bases, the J end lost 3 bases, and 14 bases lay between the germline ends. Germline V lookup: CDR1 LNHNV, CDR2 YYDKDF (reference sequence). The length of the CDR3 is 16 residues. The CDR3 sequence is CATSRDPGRLDTEAFF. The CDR3 nucleotides read TGTGCCACCAGCAGAGACCCGGGACGCCTAGACACTGAAGCTTTCTTT.

Only a few counts were recorded for this clone. The V and J genes are TRBV5-1 and TRBJ1-4; no clear D gene. Germline V gene sequence: CDR1 SGHRS, CDR2 YFSETQ. The CDR3 extends over 16 amino acids. The V end lost 5 bases, the J end lost 2 bases, and 16 bases lay between the germline ends. CDR3 nucleotides: TGCGCCAGCAGGTCTGACACCCTCCCGACTAATGAAAAACTGTTTTTT. Protein sequence: CASRSDTLPTNEKLFF. Supplemented by reference TRBV5-1 and TRBJ1-4, the full variable domain reads KAGVTQTPRYLIKTRGQQVTLSCSPISGHRSVSWYQQTPGQGLQFLFEYFSETQRNKGNFPGRFSGRQFSNSRSEMNVSTLELGDSALYLCASRSDTLPTNEKLFFGSGTQLSVL.

This chain connects TRBV6-1 to TRBJ1-1; TRBD1 might be the D (5 bases). This CDR3 comprises 14 residues. V lost 6 bases and J 5 bases, leaving 16 bases between the germline ends. Germline assignment: CDR1 MNHNS and CDR2 SASEGT. CDR3 sequence (DNA): TGTGCCAGCAGGGGGAGGGACCGGGAGACTGAAGCTTTCTTT. Amino acids: CASRGRDRETEAFF.

The chain couples TRBV10-3 to TRBJ2-2; possible D gene TRBD2, 5 bases. The germline CDR1 and CDR2 sequences are ENHRY and SYGVKD. The germline V and J ends were trimmed by 4 bases and 1 base, with 13 bases remaining between them. The CDR3 loop spans 16 amino acids. The DNA of the CDR3 is TGTGCCATCAGTGGTGGAGGCGGACTGAACACCGGGGAGCTGTTTTTT. It yields the protein CAISGGGGLNTGELFF.

The chain employs TRBV7-9 and TRBJ2-5; 7 positions agree with TRBD1. V was clipped by 1 base and J by 5 bases; unmatched bases: 13. CDR1 SEHNR and CDR2 FQNEAQ come from the germline V gene (reference sequence). The CDR3 has 17 amino acids. As DNA, the CDR3 is TGTGCCAGCAGCTTAGGGCAAGGTAACAGGGGTGGTGAGACCCAGTACTTC. It encodes CASSLGQGNRGGETQYF.

V is TRBV6-5 and J is TRBJ1-1; perhaps TRBD1 as D (6 bases). V gave up 5 bases and J gave up 0 bases, with 10 bases separating them. There are 14 residues in the CDR3. CDR1 MNHEY and CDR2 SVGAGI come from the germline V gene. The CDR3 coding sequence is TGTGCCAGCAGTCCCGGGACAATGAACACTGAAGCTTTCTTT. Translation gives CASSPGTMNTEAFF.

The chain is built from TRBV19 and TRBJ2-1; tentative D call: TRBD2 (6 bases). V gave up 2 bases and J gave up 9 bases, with 11 bases separating them. Per the germline V gene, CDR1 is LNHDA and CDR2 is SQIVND (reference sequence). The CDR3 spans 13 residues. The CDR3: CASSIPGVSEQFF. In nucleotides, the CDR3 is TGTGCCAGTAGTATACCGGGGGTAAGTGAGCAGTTCTTC.

The chain links TRBV5-1 to TRBJ2-1; D perhaps matches TRBD1 (7 bases). The length of the CDR3 is 13 residues. Deletions cut 4 bases from V and 5 bases from J, with 10 bases between. CDR1 and CDR2 (germline): SGHRS, YFSETQ. The CDR3: CASSGGTDNEQFF. CDR3 bases: TGCGCCAGCAGCGGAGGGACAGACAATGAGCAGTTCTTC. Variable domain in full (rest from reference TRBV5-1 and TRBJ2-1): KAGVTQTPRYLIKTRGQQVTLSCSPISGHRSVSWYQQTPGQGLQFLFEYFSETQRNKGNFPGRFSGRQFSNSRSEMNVSTLELGDSALYLCASSGGTDNEQFFGPGTRLTVL.

V usage is TRBV10-2 and J usage is TRBJ2-1; D gene uncertain. Between the trimmed V and J ends, which lost 2 bases and 2 bases, there was a span of 10 bases. This CDR3 has 15 amino acids. From germline, CDR1 is WSHSY and CDR2 SAAADI. The CDR3 DNA sequence: TGCGCCAGCAGTGAGGCTGGCGAAACCTACAATGAGCAGTTCTTC. Translation: CASSEAGETYNEQFF.

V usage is TRBV11-3 and J usage is TRBJ2-7; TRBD1 matches 10 bases. From germline, CDR1 is SGHNT and CDR2 YENEEA. J lost 0 bases, V lost 5 bases, and 4 bases had no gene match. This CDR3 has 15 residues. The CDR3 reads CASSLGQGGSYEQYF. Written as DNA, the CDR3 is TGTGCCAGCAGCCTCGGACAGGGGGGCTCCTACGAGCAGTACTTC.

This chain joins TRBV7-3 and TRBJ2-1, with D unresolved. V was clipped by 0 bases and J by 8 bases, with 8 bases between them. Germline V gene lookup returns CDR1 SGHTA and CDR2 FQGTGA. This CDR3 is 13 amino acids long. CDR3 bases: TGTGCCAGCAGCTTAACGTTACGGGATGAGCAGTTCTTC. Amino acid sequence: CASSLTLRDEQFF.

This chain connects TRBV19 to TRBJ1-2; TRBD1 might be the D (6 bases). Germline V CDR1 and CDR2: LNHDA, SQIVND (reference sequence). This CDR3 spans 14 amino acids. V lost 8 bases, J lost 1 base, and 14 bases lay in between. The CDR3 bases are TGTGCCAGTTCCCACCGGACAGATAACTATGGCTACACCTTC. It translates to CASSHRTDNYGYTF.

There are a few counts of this clone. The chain uses TRBV27 and TRBJ1-2; tentative D call: TRBD1 (5 bases). Germline assignment: CDR1 MNHEY and CDR2 SMNVEV (reference sequence). The CDR3 has 13 residues. The germline V and J ends were trimmed by 6 bases and 7 bases, with 15 bases remaining between them. CDR3: CASSPGQSGGYTF. The CDR3 DNA sequence: TGTGCCAGCAGCCCAGGGCAGTCGGGTGGCTACACCTTC.

This chain joins TRBV7-9 and TRBJ2-1, with a tentative D call TRBD2 (6 bases). V lost 1 base, J lost 4 bases, and 11 bases lay in between. CDR3 length: 15 residues. Germline V gives CDR1 SEHNR, CDR2 FQNEAQ (reference sequence). CDR3 bases: TGTGCCAGCAGCTTAGGGGACTCCGCTTACAATGAGCAGTTCTTC. This codes for CASSLGDSAYNEQFF.

V gene TRBV19 combines with J gene TRBJ1-6, with unresolved D. Trimming removed 8 bases from V and 10 bases from J, with 12 bases in between. Germline V lookup: CDR1 LNHDA, CDR2 SQIVND (reference sequence). This CDR3 is built from 12 residues. CDR3 DNA: TGTGCCAGTTCCGGGATAGAGTCACCCCTCCACTTT. This translates into CASSGIESPLHF.

This chain connects TRBV4-1 to TRBJ1-2; 9 bases align to TRBD1. J gave up 5 bases and V 1 base, and 8 bases lay outside the gene matches. The CDR3 spans 16 residues. Looked up from germline, CDR1 is MGHRA and CDR2 is YSYEKL. The CDR3 is CASSQVAQGAPYGYTF. The DNA for the CDR3 is TGCGCCAGCAGCCAAGTAGCACAGGGGGCTCCTTATGGCTACACCTTC.

The chain couples TRBV14 to TRBJ2-4; 7 positions agree with TRBD1. CDR3 length equals 14 residues. Germline assignment: CDR1 SGHDN and CDR2 FVKESK. Losses at the gene ends were 4 bases for V and 5 bases for J; bases not matched to a gene: 5. The CDR3 region is CASSPTGVQNIQYF. CDR3 sequence (DNA): TGTGCCAGCAGCCCCACAGGGGTCCAAAACATTCAGTACTTC.

The chain joins TRBV4-3 to TRBJ2-6, with D unresolved. Trimming stripped 0 bases from V and 1 base from J, with 10 bases between. The CDR3 runs to 17 residues. The germline gives CDR1 LGHNA, CDR2 YSLEER. CDR3: CASSQDRELSGANVLTF. The DNA of the CDR3 is TGCGCCAGCAGCCAAGATCGAGAATTATCTGGGGCCAACGTCCTGACTTTC.

This chain joins TRBV2 and TRBJ1-3; D remains ambiguous. The CDR3 consists of 14 residues. V lost 4 bases and J 0 bases, leaving 7 bases between the germline ends. Germline V gene data show CDR1 as SNHLY and CDR2 as FYNNEI. The CDR3 spells CASSAVNSGNTIYF. The CDR3 coding sequence is TGTGCCAGCAGTGCAGTTAACTCTGGAAACACCATATATTTT.

This clone showed up many times. V usage is TRBV5-1 and J usage is TRBJ2-5; TRBD1 matches at 7 bases. Germline V gene sequence: CDR1 SGHRS, CDR2 YFSETQ. The CDR3 sequence is 15 residues long. V shed 2 bases, J shed 2 bases, and the junction held 6 bases outside the gene matches. CDR3 coding DNA: TGCGCCAGCAGCTTTCTCACAGGGGATCAAGAGACCCAGTACTTC. Translated: CASSFLTGDQETQYF.

This chain links TRBV27 with TRBJ1-2; D gene uncertain. V shed 6 bases and J shed 6 bases, with 23 bases lying between them. The CDR3 is made up of 16 amino acids. Germline CDR1 is MNHEY and CDR2 is SMNVEV (reference sequence). The CDR3: CASSLVGGGPRDGYTF. CDR3 DNA sequence: TGTGCCAGCAGCTTGGTCGGCGGCGGACCGAGGGATGGCTACACCTTC.